The 2 T cell receptor beta chains reported below all come from one sample, sequenced in a study of Graves' ophthalmopathy and Graves' hyperthyroidism. TCR beta CDR3 amplification used RNA transcripts. Second-round multiplex PCR followed a first-round RT-PCR using HTBI primers. TCRdb re-called the multiplex PCR reads with MiXCR, one entry per CDR3 protein. Among about 640,000 distinct CDR3 sequences listed, about 41% were seen once. Sequencing was performed on peripheral blood. The source is an adult man with Graves' ophthalmopathy.

On this clonotype itself: The CDR3 does not end in the conserved phenylalanine or tryptophan, so this is likely a read error. The DNA is left out, because the CDR3 cannot be placed on it with certainty; the CDR3 is given as TCRdb lists it. The V call is TRBV30, the J call TRBJ1-1. Germline V gives CDR1 GTSNPN, CDR2 SVGIG (reference sequence). The CDR3 length equals 9 residues, ends included. CDR3 in amino acids: CAWSPIRIY.

V gene TRBV5-6 combines with J gene TRBJ2-7; D uncertain. Germline CDR1 reads SGHDT; CDR2 reads YYEEEE. The V end lost 0 bases, the J end lost 3 bases, and 7 bases lay between the germline ends. The CDR3 length is 13 residues. The CDR3 nucleotides read TGTGCCAGCAGCTTGGTTCAGGTCTACGAGCAGTACTTC. Encoded protein: CASSLVQVYEQYF.